This T cell receptor beta chain stems from a study of vaccination and CD4 T cells after COVID-19. About the study: From HCoV-229E, HCoV-OC43, HCoV-NL63 and SARS-CoV-2, overlapping spike peptides were used to stimulate the cells. Cultures acting as controls obtained a CEFX pool, an HIV-1 Nef pool, or no peptide.

Germline loops: CDR1 SEHNR, CDR2 FQNEAQ (reference sequence). This CDR3 region has 14 residues. Treatment here: approximately 9-day PBMC culture with coronavirus spike peptide pools or control peptides (ViraFEST assay). Nucleocapsid antibody negativity before and after vaccination indicated that healthy vaccinees had never had SARS-CoV-2 infection. As for this clonotype: Its specificity is not known. A junction end diverges from the germline sequence, so it may reflect a read error.

The Oncomine TCR Beta short-read assay was applied to DNA of cultured CD4+ T cells. TCRdb passed the PCR reads through MiXCR, listing each CDR3 protein once. The data contain about 27,000 distinct CDR3 sequences, about 60% of them singletons. This clonotype originated in a human donor who received a COVID-19 vaccine. The sequencing here drew on CD4+ T cells from blood, cultured in vitro, taken after SARS-CoV-2 vaccination. J is TRBJ2-1 and V is TRBV7-9, with 8 bases fitting TRBD2. The CDR3 protein is CASSNGGGDNEQFF. The CDR3 coding sequence is TGCGCCAGCAGCAACGGGGGGGGGGACAATGAGCAGTTCTTC.